The sequence of this T cell receptor (beta chain) was determined in a study of CD8+ T cells in alopecia areata. RNA was extracted and reverse transcribed into cDNA as the sequencing template. TCRdb's table, derived via immunoSEQ multiplex PCR, lists solely in-frame clones and lacks some. The sample records tens of thousands of clones, roughly 60% being singletons. This clonotype was sampled from a human donor with alopecia areata. Material: CD8+ T cells sorted from blood, obtained at week 0.

CDR3 nucleotides: TGCGCCAGCAGCTTGGATGGGGGTAGCTCCTACAATGAGCAGTTCTTC. It translates to CASSLDGGSSYNEQFF. The V and J genes are TRBV5-1 and TRBJ2-1, with D perhaps TRBD1 or TRBD2 (5 bases each). Per the germline V gene, CDR1 is SGHRS and CDR2 is YFSETQ. The CDR3 contains 16 residues. Trimming took off 0 bases at V and 0 bases at J, with 10 bases between the two ends.